This T cell receptor (beta chain) derives from a study of blood T cell repertoires in COVID-19. Study at large: Acute and convalescent COVID-19 samples came from the United States, Italy and Spain. The cDNA or gDNA used as material had been derived from T cells, B-cell-depleted T cells, or PBMCs.

Authors' methods: Amplified reference gene primers provided the basis for estimating nucleated cell counts. TCRdb's table, derived via immunoSEQ multiplex PCR, lists solely in-frame clones and lacks some. V, J and clone size derive from that table, while D and trimming were established from the DNA sequence. The sample includes 150,000 to 180,000 clones, roughly 82% of them seen just once. This clone showed up just once. This CDR3 spans 16 amino acids. Germline loops: CDR1 ENHRY, CDR2 SYGVKD. With 2 bases removed from V and 7 bases from J, the gap between germline ends came to 15 bases. This TCR was sampled from a woman aged 50 to 60 with acute or convalescent COVID-19. What was sequenced was peripheral blood. V gene TRBV10-3 combines with J gene TRBJ1-6; D is ambiguous. The CDR3 DNA is TGTGCCATCAGTGAGAGTAGCGGGGTAACGAATTCACCCCTCCACTTT. Its translation: CAISESSGVTNSPLHF.